This is a list of T cell receptor beta chains from one sample in a study of PD-1 blockade in mismatch repair-deficient tumors. TCRdb's copy holds only in-frame clones and misses some; the assay was immunoSEQ multiplex PCR. Of about 120,000 clones listed, about 83% are singletons. The sequencing here drew on peripheral blood, taken approximately 60 weeks after starting pembrolizumab. The receptors here all came from an adult with mismatch repair-deficient cancer. Each CDR3 is given without its conserved first and last residue. Where a row states a size, it is once, few, many or the class of an expanded clone; other rows omit it.

>-|TRBV19|TRBJ2-1
ASSIRLAVDNEQF
>-|TRBV29-1|TRBJ2-1
SVAPTGQQF
>-|TRBV5-1|TRBJ2-5
ASSLQGQGFETQY
>-|TRBV19|TRBJ2-1
ASSIGTPYNEQF
>-|TRBV11-2|TRBJ2-2
ASSLVSQGARPGELF
>-|TRBV5-8|TRBJ1-1
ASSLEGKNTEAF
>-|TRBV20-1|TRBJ2-1
SAGGDSEQF
>-|TRBV6-6|TRBJ2-1
ASTQGLAVWYEQF
>-|TRBV30|TRBJ2-3
AWSAGTVTDTQY
>once|TRBV10-3|TRBJ1-4
AISDEDRGEKLF
>-|TRBV7-6|TRBJ2-1
ASSQTAGELPPYNEQF
>-|TRBV10-3|TRBJ1-1
AISESLQLNTEAF
>-|TRBV7-3|TRBJ2-7
ASSVLDRGRTQFRVLYEQY
>-|TRBV27|TRBJ2-3
ASNAEGATDTQY
>-|TRBV19|TRBJ2-7
ASSAGLATYEQY
>many|TRBV4-1|TRBJ2-1
ASSQGPASGYNEQF
>-|TRBV21-1|TRBJ2-1
ASSNVGRESSYNEQF
>-|TRBV27|TRBJ2-2
ASSFILAGDTGELF
>once|TRBV28|TRBJ2-2
ASSLFRTGELF
>-|TRBV5-1|TRBJ1-1
ASSLEGIGAGEAF
>-|TRBV19|TRBJ2-7
ASSSRQYYEQY
>-|TRBV19|TRBJ2-1
ASALGGSYNEQF
>-|TRBV9|TRBJ1-1
ASSAGGRGTEAF
>-|TRBV18|TRBJ2-7
ASSPGGDRGYEQY
>-|TRBV25-1|TRBJ2-3
ASSETLNTDTQY
>-|TRBV11-1|TRBJ2-1
ASSLAGTEYNEQF
>-|TRBV6-1|TRBJ1-2
ASSEGPGQFFYGYT
>-|TRBV5-1|TRBJ2-7
ASSPGLAGTSYEQY
>-|TRBV27|TRBJ2-7
ASTSTGSSYEQY
>-|TRBV7-9|TRBJ1-5
ASSPSGTVNQPQH
>few|TRBV11-2|TRBJ2-1
ASRDFNEQF
>-|TRBV11-2|TRBJ1-3
ASSRDGTVGNTIY
>-|TRBV9|TRBJ2-3
ASSARQGNTDTQY
>-|TRBV19|TRBJ1-1
ASSIDREGTEAF
>few|TRBV19|TRBJ2-2
ASSITGGVGELF
>-|TRBV7-8|TRBJ2-1
ASSPSSGSVAEQF
>-|TRBV9|TRBJ2-3
ASSVMTVPTDTQY
>-|TRBV14|TRBJ2-1
ASSPGQGGNEQF
>-|TRBV6-6|TRBJ1-3
ASSYGGDGNTIY
>-|TRBV15|TRBJ2-1
ATSRAMYISGPEKQF
>-|TRBV11-3|TRBJ2-7
ASSQTSGSSEQY
>-|TRBV7-9|TRBJ2-7
ASSPGTEQY
>-|TRBV11-2|TRBJ2-1
ASSSDRINNEQF
>-|TRBV27|TRBJ2-2
ASSPPDDAGELF
>many|TRBV19|TRBJ1-1
ASRGRRENTEAF
>-|TRBV9|TRBJ2-1
ATSEGASHEQF
>-|TRBV5-6|TRBJ1-1
ASSLNGPEEAF
>-|TRBV6-5|TRBJ1-2
ASSYRGTGET
>-|TRBV9|TRBJ2-5
ASSTRDRGFQETQY